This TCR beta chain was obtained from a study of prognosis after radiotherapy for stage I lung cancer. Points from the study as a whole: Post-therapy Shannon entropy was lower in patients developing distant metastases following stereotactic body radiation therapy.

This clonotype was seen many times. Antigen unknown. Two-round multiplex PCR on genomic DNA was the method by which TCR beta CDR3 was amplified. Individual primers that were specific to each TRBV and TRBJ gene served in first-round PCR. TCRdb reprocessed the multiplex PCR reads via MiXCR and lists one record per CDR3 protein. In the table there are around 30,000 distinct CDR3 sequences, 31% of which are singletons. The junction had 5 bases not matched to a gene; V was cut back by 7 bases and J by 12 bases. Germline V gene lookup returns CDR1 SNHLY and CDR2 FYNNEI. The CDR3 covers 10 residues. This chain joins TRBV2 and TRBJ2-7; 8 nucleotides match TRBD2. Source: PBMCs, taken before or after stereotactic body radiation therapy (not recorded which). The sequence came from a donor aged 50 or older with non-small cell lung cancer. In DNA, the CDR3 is TGTGCCAGCAAGAGCGGGAGTGGGTACTTC. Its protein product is CASKSGSGYF.